This T cell receptor beta chain was found in a study of cytomegalovirus exposure and HLA in healthy donors. Study results and limitations: The authors assumed roughly uniform sequencing depth across donors for presence/absence analyses.

Germline V gene sequence: CDR1 MGHRA, CDR2 YSYEKL. The CDR3 spans 14 residues. V lost 4 bases to trimming and J lost 2 bases, with 9 bases between them. Primers included in the PCR were 60 Vbeta and 13 Jbeta primers. Method: immunoSEQ multiplex PCR; TCRdb's copy keeps in-frame clones and lacks some. The table includes about 250,000 clones, roughly 85% detected once. Comments on this clone: Its antigen remains unknown.

The chain combines TRBV4-1 with TRBJ1-5; D gene ambiguous. The source is a girl aged 2-10 years in good health and CMV-seronegative. What was sequenced was PBMCs. CDR3 coding DNA: TGCGCCAGCAGCCTTGACATTGGCAATCAGCCCCAGCATTTT. As protein: CASSLDIGNQPQHF.